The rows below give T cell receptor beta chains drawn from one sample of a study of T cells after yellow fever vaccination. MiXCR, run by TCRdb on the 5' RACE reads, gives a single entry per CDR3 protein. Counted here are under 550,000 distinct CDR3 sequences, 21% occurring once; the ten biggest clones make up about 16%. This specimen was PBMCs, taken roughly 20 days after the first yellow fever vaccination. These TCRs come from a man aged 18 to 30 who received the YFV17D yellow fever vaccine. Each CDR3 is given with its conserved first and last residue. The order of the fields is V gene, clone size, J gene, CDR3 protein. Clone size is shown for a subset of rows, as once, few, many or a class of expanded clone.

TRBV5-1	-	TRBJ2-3	CASSGWLNSGGTDTQYF
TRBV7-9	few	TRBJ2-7	CASSLEGSKAYEQYF
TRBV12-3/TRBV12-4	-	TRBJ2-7	CASRDRGHEQYF
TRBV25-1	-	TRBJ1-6	CASSFGPGSSYNSPLHF
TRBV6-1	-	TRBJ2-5	CASIAPGPKGAQYF
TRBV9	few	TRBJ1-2	CASSARGLYYGYTF
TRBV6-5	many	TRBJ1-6	CASSPDGSPLHF
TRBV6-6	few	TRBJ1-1	CASGRTANTEAFF
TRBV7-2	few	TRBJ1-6	CASRIRRGTNSPLHF
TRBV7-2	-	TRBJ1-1	CASSPNLGRGRTEAFF
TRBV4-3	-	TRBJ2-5	CASSQGLAGLETQYF
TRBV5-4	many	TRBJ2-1	CASSLASDNEQFF
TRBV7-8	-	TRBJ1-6	CASSLTRDEGSPLHF
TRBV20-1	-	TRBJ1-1	CSAERGPMNTEAFF
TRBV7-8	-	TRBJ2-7	CASSPHRGQGYEQYF
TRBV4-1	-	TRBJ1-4	CASSFLAWVGEKLFF
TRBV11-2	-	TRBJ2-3	CASSLGLAGGTYF
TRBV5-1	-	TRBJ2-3	CASSLGGGQNTDTQYF
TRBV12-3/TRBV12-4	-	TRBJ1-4	CASRSGLTNEKLFF
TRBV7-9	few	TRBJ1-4	CATDRDTKEKLFF
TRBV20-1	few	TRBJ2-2	CSARSGTTGELFF
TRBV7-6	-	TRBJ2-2	CASSLMVAANTGELFF
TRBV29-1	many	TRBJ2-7	CSVQGSYEQYF
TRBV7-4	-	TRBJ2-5	CASSRGLAGGSETQYF
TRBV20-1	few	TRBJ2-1	CSAEQRTGQAYNEQFF
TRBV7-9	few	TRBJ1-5	CASSPGSQPQHF
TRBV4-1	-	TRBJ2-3	CASSQVSQDRTDTQYF
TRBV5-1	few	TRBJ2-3	CASSLVSGGSYTQYF
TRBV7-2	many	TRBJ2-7	CASRFGLAGAYEQYF
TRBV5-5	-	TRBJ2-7	CASSSWVGEQYF
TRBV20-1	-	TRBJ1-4	CSARWATTNEKLFF
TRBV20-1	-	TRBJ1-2	CSARPGFDGYTF
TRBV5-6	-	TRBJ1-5	CASSLWRGGQPQHF
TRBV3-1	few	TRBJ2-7	CASSQHGTVDGYEQYF
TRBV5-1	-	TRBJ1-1	CASSLFGAKNTEAFF
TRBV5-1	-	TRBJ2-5	CASSQGPGQGQETQYF
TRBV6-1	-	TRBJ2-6	CASREPGTGANVLTF
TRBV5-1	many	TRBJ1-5	CASSLTGGSNQPQHF
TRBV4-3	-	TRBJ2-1	CASSQDRRQGGYNEQFF
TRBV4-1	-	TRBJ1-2	CAISPGTFYGYTF
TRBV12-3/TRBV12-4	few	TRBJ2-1	CASSQGLAGVGNEQFF
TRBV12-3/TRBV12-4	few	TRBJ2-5	CASSSSILKGTQYF
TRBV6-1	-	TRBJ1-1	CASTVGLGNTEAFF
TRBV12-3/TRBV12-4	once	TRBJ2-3	CASGAGEAGTDTQYF
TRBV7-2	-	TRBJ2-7	CASSPPGSTYEQYF
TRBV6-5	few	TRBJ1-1	CASSGYPVIGGNTEAFF